This T cell receptor (beta chain) was captured in a study of blood T cell repertoires in COVID-19. At the level of the study: COVID-19 samples from acute and convalescent phases originated in the United States, Italy and Spain. PBMCs, B-cell-depleted T cells, or T cells were the source of the cDNA or gDNA that made up the material.

Original data processing: Nucleated cell counts were estimated from reference gene primer amplification. Sequencing used immunoSEQ multiplex PCR; TCRdb keeps in-frame clones, though not all of them. Clonal size and the V and J genes are those of that table, whereas D and trimming came from the DNA. Counted here are 180,000 or so clones, roughly 83% occurring once; the ten biggest clones make up roughly 7.2%. Deletions cut 3 bases from V and 0 bases from J, with 9 bases between. Germline V CDR1 and CDR2: SEHNR, FQNEAQ (reference sequence). This CDR3 is built from 15 residues. Seattle enrolled patients during active infection and tracked them longitudinally. Turning to this clone: Other nucleotide sequences in the sample specify the same CDR3.

Material: peripheral blood. The sequence was obtained from a woman aged 40 to 50 with COVID-19, enrolled during active disease. This sequence joins TRBV7-9 and TRBJ1-5, with D perhaps TRBD1 (5 bases). This CDR3 is CASSFGDYSNQPQHF. The CDR3 DNA reads as TGTGCCAGCAGCTTCGGGGACTATAGCAATCAGCCCCAGCATTTT.